A single sample gave rise to the 31 T cell receptor beta chains below, sequenced in a study of Graves' ophthalmopathy and Graves' hyperthyroidism (dated by TCRdb to 2016 to 2018). Sequenced using an Illumina HiSeq 2000. For repertoire sequencing, the TCR beta CDR3 regions were amplified from RNA transcripts. HTBI primers and the Qiagen OneStep RT-PCR kit were used in a first-round RT-PCR, which was followed by a second-round multiplex PCR, size selection and purification. TCRdb trimmed public reads at Q25 via fastp, called clones via MiXCR and kept in-frame beta chains. One record per CDR3 amino acid sequence lists the most common genes and DNA. The sample yields hundreds of thousands of distinct CDR3 sequences; around 20% were counted once. The ten largest make up under 3.5% of the sample. Material: peripheral blood. Receptors were obtained from a woman between 18 and 30 years old with stable Graves' hyperthyroidism. Donor details come from another sample of the same person, matched by shared clones.

V is TRBV4-2 and J is TRBJ2-7; 11 bases fit TRBD2. The CDR3 is 17 residues long. Trimming at V came to 4 bases and at J to 0 bases, leaving 8 bases not matched to a gene. Per germline, CDR1 LGHNA and CDR2 YNFKEQ. CDR3 DNA sequence: TGTGCCAGCAGCCGAGGGACTAGCGGCCATAGCTCCTACGAGCAGTACTTC. It codes for CASSRGTSGHSSYEQYF.

This clonotype was detected ten times or more. The CDR3 protein is CASSVATGTYGYTF. The CDR3 nucleotides are TGTGCCAGCAGTGTGGCGACAGGGACCTATGGCTACACCTTC. This sequence joins TRBV2 and TRBJ1-2; 7 bases are shared with TRBD1. CDR1 is SNHLY, CDR2 FYNNEI, per germline. J was trimmed by 4 bases and V by 4 bases; bases with no gene match: 6. The CDR3 is 14 residues long.

This clonotype was counted ten times or more. The chain uses TRBV5-1 and TRBJ2-7, with 8 bases aligning to TRBD1. The CDR3 has 13 residues. Trimming took 4 bases from V and 6 from J; bases not matched to a gene: 6. Germline CDR1 SGHRS, CDR2 YFSETQ. The CDR3 reads CASSRDQGAEQYF. The CDR3 DNA is TGCGCCAGCAGCCGGGACCAGGGGGCCGAGCAGTACTTC.

This clonotype was seen only once. The genes are TRBV7-2 and TRBJ2-7; D possibly corresponds to TRBD2 (7 bases). The V and J ends lost 2 bases and 7 bases respectively, with 18 bases between them. The germline gives CDR1 SGHTA, CDR2 FQGNSA. The CDR3 is 15 residues long. The CDR3 DNA follows: TGTGCCAGCAGCTTAACCAGTGGGGGGGCCCAAGAGCAGTACTTC. This codes for CASSLTSGGAQEQYF.

Many counts were recorded for this clonotype. V and J are TRBV19 and TRBJ1-5; D ambiguous. The length of the CDR3 is 14 residues. V lost 3 bases to trimming and J lost 5 bases, with 11 bases between them. Looked up from germline, CDR1 is LNHDA and CDR2 is SQIVND (reference sequence). In DNA form, the CDR3 reads TGTGCCAGTAGTATTAAGTGGGGTGATCAGCCCCAGCATTTT. Its protein product is CASSIKWGDQPQHF.

Only a few counts were recorded for this clonotype. The chain uses TRBV6-2 or TRBV6-3 and TRBJ2-7; no clear D. CDR3 length: 14 residues. V was cut by 7 bases and J by 2 bases, with 15 bases left in between. Germline CDR1 MNHEY, CDR2 SVGEGT. The CDR3 nucleotides are TGTGCCAGCACCGACGCACTTAATGCCTACGAGCAGTACTTC. It encodes CASTDALNAYEQYF.

This clonotype was picked up many times. CDR3 region: CASSREQGLGYTF. DNA for the CDR3: TGTGCCAGCAGCCGCGAACAGGGCCTTGGCTACACCTTC. The V call is TRBV6-5, the J call TRBJ1-2; a weak D match, TRBD1 (6 bases). The CDR3 extends over 13 amino acids. From germline, CDR1 is MNHEY and CDR2 SVGAGI. V was trimmed by 6 bases and J by 7 bases, leaving 15 bases between them.

This clonotype was counted ten times or more. A much larger clone lies a single base off, so this may be a read error. This chain links TRBV12-3 or TRBV12-4 with TRBJ2-5; D is unresolved. This CDR3 region has 14 residues. As DNA, the CDR3 is TGTGCCAGCAGTTGGGTCGGGCAGAAAGAGACCCAGCACTTC. This encodes CASSWVGQKETQHF.

The sample holds one count of this clonotype. The rearrangement joins TRBV28 to TRBJ2-5; 8 bases agree with TRBD1. V was clipped by 7 bases and J by 5 bases; unmatched bases: 6. Germline CDR1 is MDHEN and CDR2 is SYDVKM. CDR3 length equals 13 residues. CDR3: CASNPGGAETQYF. The CDR3 DNA is TGTGCCAGCAACCCAGGGGGCGCGGAGACCCAGTACTTC. Together with reference TRBV28 and TRBJ2-5, the CDR3 gives the full variable domain: DVKVTQSSRYLVKRTGEKVFLECVQDMDHENMFWYRQDPGLGLRLIYFSYDVKMKEKGDIPEGYSVSREKKERFSLILESASTNQTSMYLCASNPGGAETQYFGPGTRLLVL.

This clonotype was recorded a few times. The V and J genes are TRBV28 and TRBJ2-7, with 7 positions matching TRBD1. The CDR3 length is 15 residues. Germline CDR1 MDHEN, CDR2 SYDVKM. The V and J ends lost 6 bases and 2 bases, in that order; junction bases with no gene match: 10. The CDR3 sequence: CASSPVGGMAYEQYF. CDR3 sequence (DNA): TGTGCCAGCAGCCCCGTAGGGGGCATGGCCTACGAGCAGTACTTC.

At least ten counts were recorded for this clonotype. The V and J genes are TRBV27 and TRBJ2-5; a weak D match, TRBD2 (5 bases). CDR1 and CDR2 from the germline V gene are MNHEY and SMNVEV (reference sequence). V dropped 0 bases and J dropped 3 bases, with 14 bases sitting between them. The CDR3 length is 16 residues. The CDR3 sequence is CASSLSRRTGKETQYF. DNA of the CDR3: TGTGCCAGCAGTTTATCGCGTAGGACGGGAAAAGAGACCCAGTACTTC.

The sample holds many counts of this clonotype. The chain links TRBV25-1 to TRBJ2-7; 8 nucleotides agree with TRBD1. This CDR3 has 15 residues. The germline V gene encodes CDR1 MGHDK and CDR2 SYGVNS. J was trimmed by 6 bases and V by 4 bases; bases with no gene match: 11. The CDR3 spells CASSVTGTGASEQYF. CDR3 nucleotide sequence: TGTGCCAGCAGTGTCACCGGGACAGGAGCTTCCGAGCAGTACTTC.

In its sample, this clonotype was seen once. This chain uses TRBV18 with TRBJ2-7; D possibly corresponds to TRBD2 (7 bases). This CDR3 region has 16 residues. Germline lookup yields CDR1 KGHSH and CDR2 LQKENI. Between the trimmed V and J ends, which lost 3 bases and 1 base, there was a span of 16 bases. CDR3 loop: CASSPGRGGPSYEQYF. The CDR3 DNA reads TGTGCCAGCTCACCGGGGCGCGGGGGCCCTTCCTACGAGCAGTACTTC.

V gene TRBV20-1 combines with J gene TRBJ1-3; weak D call: TRBD1 (5 bases). From germline, CDR1 is DFQATT and CDR2 SNEGSKA (reference sequence). V shed 0 bases and J shed 1 base, with 19 bases lying between them. The CDR3 consists of 18 residues. CDR3 sequence reads: CSARDRDAENPSGNTIYF. As DNA, the CDR3 is TGCAGTGCTAGAGACCGGGACGCCGAAAATCCATCTGGAAACACCATATATTTT.

Ten or more counts support this clonotype. This chain uses TRBV20-1 with TRBJ2-5; possibly TRBD1 for D (6 bases). Trimming shortened V by 1 base and J by 0 bases, and 9 bases separated the two germline ends. Germline V gene data show CDR1 as DFQATT and CDR2 as SNEGSKA (reference sequence). The length of the CDR3 is 14 residues. The CDR3 reads CSARATGYQETQYF. DNA of the CDR3: TGCAGTGCTAGAGCAACAGGGTACCAAGAGACCCAGTACTTC.

There are many counts of this clonotype. The chain links TRBV11-2 to TRBJ2-7; D is undetermined. CDR3 length: 13 residues. Trimming shortened V by 3 bases and J by 3 bases, and 9 bases separated the two germline ends. Germline CDR1 reads SGHAT; CDR2 reads FQNNGV. The chain's CDR3 is CASSLYIDYEQYF. CDR3 DNA sequence: TGTGCCAGCAGCTTGTACATTGACTACGAGCAGTACTTC.

This clonotype came up a few times. The chain combines TRBV11-1 with TRBJ2-1; 11 bases are a match to TRBD2. This CDR3 contains 17 residues. The germline V gene has CDR1 SGHAT and CDR2 FQDESV (reference sequence). Trimming took 1 base from V and 2 from J; bases not matched to a gene: 4. CDR3 amino acids: CASSLDVLAGAYNEQFF. CDR3 in DNA: TGTGCCAGCAGCTTAGATGTACTAGCGGGGGCCTACAATGAGCAGTTCTTC. The whole variable domain, remainder taken from reference TRBV11-1 and TRBJ2-1, is EAEVAQSPRYKITEKSQAVAFWCDPISGHATLYWYRQILGQGPELLVQFQDESVVDDSQLPKDRFSAERLKGVDSTLKIQPAELGDSAMYLCASSLDVLAGAYNEQFFGPGTRLTVL.

Here the CDR3 DNA reads TGTGCCAGCAGTCAATCGGGCGGGAGCACCGGGGAGCTGTTTTTT. Its translation is CASSQSGGSTGELFF. The chain employs TRBV7-3 and TRBJ2-2; TRBD2 matches 7 bases. Germline lookup yields CDR1 SGHTA and CDR2 FQGTGA. The junction had 8 bases not matched to a gene; V was cut back by 6 bases and J by 4 bases. This CDR3 has 15 amino acids.

This clonotype was recorded many times. The rearrangement uses TRBV6-1 and TRBJ1-1, with D perhaps matching TRBD1 (5 bases). This CDR3 region has 14 residues. CDR1 and CDR2 (germline): MNHNS, SASEGT. V gave up 8 bases and J gave up 1 base, with 14 bases separating them. DNA of the CDR3: TGTGCCAGCCGGGGCACGTCCCGGAACACTGAAGCTTTCTTT. Residues: CASRGTSRNTEAFF.

The gene calls are TRBV6-5 and TRBJ2-5, with 9 nucleotides matching TRBD1. Germline CDR1 MNHEY, CDR2 SVGAGI. This CDR3 has 16 amino acids. Losses at the gene ends were 4 bases for V and 4 bases for J; bases not matched to a gene: 10. The CDR3 sequence: CASSSLGTGIRETQYF. The DNA for the CDR3 is TGTGCCAGCAGTTCACTCGGGACAGGGATCCGAGAGACCCAGTACTTC.

The gene calls are TRBV12-3 or TRBV12-4 and TRBJ1-2; D is ambiguous. The CDR3 loop spans 12 amino acids. V shed 7 bases and J shed 8 bases, with 14 bases lying between them. The CDR3 protein is CASTLHGNGYTF. Written as DNA, the CDR3 is TGTGCCAGCACCCTACACGGGAACGGCTACACCTTC.

This clonotype was detected a few times. This chain links TRBV5-1 with TRBJ1-1, with D possibly matching TRBD1 (6 bases). Looked up from germline, CDR1 is SGHRS and CDR2 is YFSETQ. The V and J ends lost 6 bases and 6 bases respectively, with 21 bases between them. The CDR3 consists of 15 residues. The CDR3 sequence is CASMITGGMFSEAFF. CDR3 DNA: TGCGCCAGCATGATTACGGGGGGCATGTTCTCTGAAGCTTTCTTT.

The genes are TRBV6-5 and TRBJ1-2; D possibly corresponds to TRBD1 (5 bases). CDR1 is MNHEY and CDR2 is SVGAGI in the germline V gene. The CDR3 contains 14 residues. V dropped 2 bases and J dropped 4 bases, with 11 bases sitting between them. The CDR3 loop is CASSYGRGVYGYTF. CDR3 in DNA: TGTGCCAGCAGTTACGGCCGAGGGGTCTATGGCTACACCTTC.

The gene calls are TRBV25-1 and TRBJ2-2, with D perhaps matching TRBD2 (6 bases). The CDR3 has 17 amino acids. V was cut by 3 bases and J by 4 bases, with 18 bases left in between. The germline CDR1 and CDR2 sequences are MGHDK and SYGVNS. The DNA for the CDR3 is TGTGCCAGCAGTGATGATACCAGCGGGTTATTCACCGGGGAGCTGTTTTTT. The encoded protein is CASSDDTSGLFTGELFF. The entire variable domain, with the rest obtained from reference TRBV25-1 and TRBJ2-2, is as follows: EADIYQTPRYLVIGTGKKITLECSQTMGHDKMYWYQQDPGMELHLIHYSYGVNSTEKGDLSSESTVSRIRTEHFPLTLESARPSHTSQYLCASSDDTSGLFTGELFFGEGSRLTVL.

On this clonotype: At one of its ends the junction is not consistent with the germline gene, which may arise from a read error. The rearrangement joins TRBV20-1 to TRBJ1-5; no reliable D call. Germline V gene lookup returns CDR1 DFQATT and CDR2 SNEGSKA (reference sequence). This CDR3 contains 13 residues. The DNA for the CDR3 is TGCAGTACATGGACCTCGTTCAATCATCCCCAGCATTTT. Translated: CSTWTSFNHPQHF.

In this sample, this clonotype turned up many times. The rearrangement joins TRBV12-3 or TRBV12-4 to TRBJ2-7; 12 bases line up with TRBD1. Losses at the gene ends were 2 bases for V and 5 bases for J; bases not matched to a gene: 4. This CDR3 has 15 residues. Here the CDR3 reads CASSLYGTGGNEQYF. The CDR3 region has the DNA TGTGCCAGCAGTTTATACGGGACAGGGGGCAACGAGCAGTACTTC.

This clonotype has a count of ten or more. The gene calls are TRBV30 and TRBJ2-7; no firm D call. Germline V gives CDR1 GTSNPN, CDR2 SVGIG (reference sequence). The V and J ends lost 5 bases and 4 bases respectively, with 6 bases between them. The CDR3 contains 10 residues. The CDR3 sequence is CAWGDYEQYF. The CDR3 coding sequence is TGTGCCTGGGGAGATTACGAGCAGTACTTC.

J is TRBJ1-2 and V is TRBV27; the match to TRBD1 covers 9 bases. CDR1 is MNHEY and CDR2 is SMNVEV in the germline V gene (reference sequence). The CDR3 contains 13 residues. The V and J ends lost 2 bases and 8 bases, in that order; junction bases with no gene match: 3. DNA for the CDR3: TGTGCCAGCAGTTTAAGGACAGGGGTCGGCTACACCTTC. Protein sequence: CASSLRTGVGYTF.

A word on this clonotype: A read error may account for a junction end that differs from germline. V and J are TRBV7-7 and TRBJ1-1; D possibly corresponds to TRBD1 (5 bases). The germline CDR1 and CDR2 sequences are SSHAT and FNYEAQ (reference sequence). The CDR3 covers 12 residues. This CDR3 is CASSRGAREAFF. The CDR3 bases are TGTGCTAGCAGCCGAGGGGCCCGGGAAGCTTTCTTT. The full variable domain, rest sourced from reference TRBV7-7 and TRBJ1-1, is GAGVSQSPRYKVTKRGQDVTLRCDPISSHATLYWYQQALGQGPEFLTYFNYEAQPDKSGLPSDRFSAERPEGSISTLTIQRTEQRDSAMYRCASSRGAREAFFGQGTRLTVV.

Remarks on this clonotype: A much larger clone lies one base from this, so it may be a read error. V is TRBV6-1 and J is TRBJ2-7, with D uncertain. The germline V gene has CDR1 MNHNS and CDR2 SASEGT. The CDR3 has 12 residues. V was cut by 6 bases and J by 2 bases, with 8 bases left in between. DNA of the CDR3: TGTGCCAGCAGGTTGGGGACCTACGAGCAGTACGTC. Translated, it gives CASRLGTYEQYV.

This clonotype appeared many times. The J gene is TRBJ2-7, the V gene TRBV28; 9 positions match TRBD1. The germline gives CDR1 MDHEN, CDR2 SYDVKM. With 5 bases clipped from V and 3 bases from J, the junction kept 11 bases outside the gene matches. The CDR3 length is 16 residues. The DNA for the CDR3 is TGTGCCAGCAGTGTACAGGGACAGGGCCAGATCTACGAGCAGTACTTC. The encoded protein is CASSVQGQGQIYEQYF.